Sequencing of this T cell receptor beta chain was carried out in a study of OX40 agonist ivuxolimab in advanced cancers. General study results and limits: Some nonresponders additionally presented with little normalized T-cell clonal expansion.

V lost 0 bases and J lost 1, with 6 bases in between. The CDR3 sequence is 14 residues long. Germline V gene sequence: CDR1 MGHRA, CDR2 YSYEKL. A remark on this clone: Its antigen is as yet unknown.

With baseline, cycle 4 day 1, and cycle 7 day 1 as timepoints, blood was sampled. Some clones are missing from TCRdb's copy, which holds only in-frame ones; the method was immunoSEQ multiplex PCR. The data contain just over 40,000 clones, about 87% of them singletons. Sequencing was performed on CD4+ or CD8+ T cells sorted from blood, taken in a trial of the OX40 agonist ivuxolimab. The receptor was isolated from an adult with an advanced solid tumor such as melanoma, head and neck, liver or kidney cancer. The V call is TRBV4-1, the J call TRBJ1-1; D not certain. The CDR3 DNA sequence: TGCGCCAGCAGCCAAGATTATGGGAACACTGAAGCTTTCTTT. This translates into CASSQDYGNTEAFF.